The 25 T cell receptor beta chains presented below share a single source sample, sequenced in a study of cytomegalovirus exposure and HLA in healthy donors. Amplification used 60 Vbeta primers and 13 Jbeta primers. Clones were sequenced by immunoSEQ multiplex PCR, and TCRdb holds only the in-frame ones, with some missing. The data contain some 200,000 clones, around 62% of them singletons. Input material: PBMCs. Receptor source: a man between 35 and 55 years old in good health and CMV-seronegative.

The V and J genes are TRBV5-1 and TRBJ2-7; 7 bases are shared with TRBD1. V shed 3 bases, J shed 1 base, and the junction held 7 bases outside the gene matches. The CDR3 length is 15 residues. The V gene's germline CDR1 is SGHRS and CDR2 YFSETQ. The CDR3 nucleotides are TGCGCCAGCAGCTCGACCCGGGACAGTTCCTACGAGCAGTACTTC. Amino acids: CASSSTRDSSYEQYF.

This chain joins TRBV6-5 and TRBJ1-4, with 7 bases identical to TRBD1. CDR3 length: 14 residues. V trimming: 2 bases; J trimming: 8 bases; junction bases outside the gene matches: 5. Germline CDR1 MNHEY, CDR2 SVGAGI. The chain's CDR3 is CASSYGTVGEKLFF. CDR3 in DNA: TGTGCCAGCAGTTACGGGACAGTGGGGGAAAAACTGTTTTTT.

This clone was seen a few times. The rearrangement links TRBV6-1 to TRBJ2-3; 7 nucleotides match TRBD1. CDR3 length: 15 residues. The J segment lost 5 bases and the V segment lost 6 bases, leaving 11 bases of the junction unmatched. The germline V gene encodes CDR1 MNHNS and CDR2 SASEGT. CDR3 sequence (DNA): TGTGCCAGCAGCTCAGGGACAGTGAGGGGAGATACGCAGTATTTT. Its protein is CASSSGTVRGDTQYF.

The chain joins TRBV6-6 to TRBJ2-5, with D maybe TRBD1 (5 bases). V dropped 2 bases and J dropped 0 bases, with 10 bases sitting between them. Germline CDR1 and CDR2: MNHNY and SVGAGI (reference sequence). The CDR3 has 15 amino acids. Here the CDR3 reads CASSYIGHDQETQYF. The DNA of the CDR3 is TGTGCCAGCAGTTACATAGGACACGACCAAGAGACCCAGTACTTC.

CDR3 in amino acids: CASSLAGQGVYEQYF. The CDR3 DNA is TGTGCCAGCAGCTTGGCCGGACAGGGTGTCTACGAGCAGTACTTC. V gene TRBV5-4 combines with J gene TRBJ2-5; TRBD1 matches 8 bases. The DNA end is more similar to TRBJ2-7, so the J call may be wrong. Looked up from germline, CDR1 is SGHNT and CDR2 is YYREEE (reference sequence). This CDR3 is built from 15 residues.

This clone came up a few times. V usage is TRBV18 and J usage is TRBJ2-5; D may be TRBD2 (6 bases). The V end was cut by 3 bases, the J end by 4 bases, with 21 bases between. Germline CDR1 KGHSH, CDR2 LQKENI. This CDR3 comprises 17 residues. The CDR3 bases are TGTGCCAGCTCACCCCTCATGCTGGGGGACTCGGGAGAGACCCAGTACTTC. This encodes CASSPLMLGDSGETQYF.

The chain carries TRBV5-6 and TRBJ2-7, with D possibly TRBD1 on 6 matching bases. The germline V and J ends were trimmed by 0 bases and 7 bases, with 17 bases remaining between them. Germline V gene sequence: CDR1 SGHDT, CDR2 YYEEEE. This CDR3 contains 15 residues. The CDR3 loop is CASSLEGTFRREQYF. The CDR3 DNA reads as TGTGCCAGCAGCTTGGAGGGGACATTCCGGCGGGAGCAGTACTTC.

The rearrangement joins TRBV11-3 to TRBJ1-1; a weak D match, TRBD1 (6 bases). Deletions cut 0 bases from V and 1 base from J, with 18 bases between. Germline CDR1 and CDR2: SGHNT and YENEEA. CDR3 size: 18 residues. The CDR3 here is CASSLDLNRVQTNTEAFF. The CDR3 DNA is TGTGCCAGCAGCTTAGACCTTAACAGGGTCCAAACGAACACTGAAGCTTTCTTT.

The chain employs TRBV11-3 and TRBJ2-6, with 7 bases aligning to TRBD2. This CDR3 is built from 15 residues. After removal of 5 bases from V and 2 bases from J, the junction contained 3 bases not matched to a gene. Germline values: CDR1 SGHNT, CDR2 YENEEA. CDR3 in amino acids: CASSPRGTGANVLTF. The CDR3 region has the DNA TGTGCCAGCAGCCCGCGGGGGACTGGGGCCAACGTCCTGACTTTC.

This clone was observed once. The rearrangement joins TRBV7-2 to TRBJ2-7, with 8 bases that match TRBD1. The CDR3 loop spans 15 amino acids. The V gene's germline CDR1 is SGHTA and CDR2 FQGNSA. Trimming cost V 5 bases and J 2 bases; bases outside gene matches: 8. The CDR3 region has the DNA TGTGCCAGCAGCACCGGACAGGGCCTAACCTACGAGCAGTACTTC. Translation: CASSTGQGLTYEQYF.

The chain is built from TRBV6-5 and TRBJ1-2; D is possibly TRBD1 (6 bases). Germline CDR1 and CDR2: MNHEY and SVGAGI. V lost 8 bases and J 2 bases, leaving 12 bases between the germline ends. This CDR3 spans 13 amino acids. CDR3 loop: CASGGAWNYGYTF. The CDR3 nucleotides are TGTGCCAGCGGGGGGGCTTGGAACTATGGCTACACCTTC.

The chain has TRBV30 and TRBJ2-1; TRBD2 matches at 11 bases. V lost 7 bases to trimming and J lost 9 bases; unmatched junction nucleotides: 20. CDR3 size: 17 residues. Germline lookup yields CDR1 GTSNPN and CDR2 SVGIG (reference sequence). The CDR3 protein is CAYPLESSGGPGSEQFF. CDR3 nucleotides: TGTGCCTACCCGTTGGAGTCTAGCGGGGGGCCTGGAAGTGAGCAGTTCTTC.

The chain links TRBV18 to TRBJ1-5, with TRBD1 identical over 9 bases. J lost 5 bases, V lost 0 bases, and 11 bases had no gene match. The CDR3 loop spans 18 amino acids. The germline V gene encodes CDR1 KGHSH and CDR2 LQKENI. The DNA of the CDR3 is TGTGCCAGCTCACCACCGGGACAGGGCTCCTATGCCCATCAGCCCCAGCATTTT. This encodes CASSPPGQGSYAHQPQHF.

This clone was detected once. V and J are TRBV19 and TRBJ1-4, with D perhaps matching TRBD1 (5 bases). Germline V lookup: CDR1 LNHDA, CDR2 SQIVND (reference sequence). Between the trimmed V and J ends, which lost 3 bases and 6 bases, there was a span of 11 bases. The CDR3 loop spans 14 amino acids. The CDR3 sequence is CASSIYRPDEKLFF. The CDR3, as DNA: TGTGCCAGTAGTATTTACAGGCCCGATGAAAAACTGTTTTTT. The full variable domain, completed using reference TRBV19 and TRBJ1-4, is DGGITQSPKYLFRKEGQNVTLSCEQNLNHDAMYWYRQDPGQGLRLIYYSQIVNDFQKGDIAEGYSVSREKKESFPLTVTSAQKNPTAFYLCASSIYRPDEKLFFGSGTQLSVL.

This clone was counted a few times. J is TRBJ2-7 and V is TRBV5-1; D perhaps matches TRBD1 (6 bases). V lost 4 bases to trimming and J lost 2 bases, with 13 bases between them. The CDR3 runs to 14 residues. Germline values: CDR1 SGHRS, CDR2 YFSETQ. CDR3 region: CASSLGQPTYEQYF. The CDR3 DNA follows: TGCGCCAGCAGCCTCGGACAGCCAACCTACGAGCAGTACTTC.

The V and J genes are TRBV2 and TRBJ2-1; the D gene is possibly TRBD2 (5 bases). The germline V and J ends were trimmed by 4 bases and 6 bases, with 10 bases remaining between them. Germline V gives CDR1 SNHLY, CDR2 FYNNEI. The CDR3 contains 13 residues. The CDR3 DNA is TGTGCCAGCAGTGCCCAAGAGGGCAATGAGCAGTTCTTC. Protein sequence: CASSAQEGNEQFF.

This sequence joins TRBV5-1 and TRBJ2-5; a possible D gene is TRBD1 (5 bases). The J call may be mistaken, given a closer DNA end match to TRBJ2-7. The length of the CDR3 is 13 residues. Germline V CDR1 and CDR2: SGHRS, YFSETQ. CDR3 DNA: TGCGCCAGCAGCCCAACAGGCCCGTTCGAGCAGTACTTC. Translated: CASSPTGPFEQYF.

The chain links TRBV18 to TRBJ1-1; TRBD1 might be the D (6 bases). The CDR3 contains 14 residues. V lost 4 bases, J lost 7 bases, and 16 bases lay in between. The V gene's germline CDR1 is KGHSH and CDR2 LQKENI. This CDR3 reads CASSLIQGWGEAFF. CDR3 in DNA: TGTGCCAGCTCACTTATTCAGGGGTGGGGTGAAGCTTTCTTT.

As regards this clone: Its ends do not fully match the called genes, so a read error is possible. The identical CDR3 is also encoded by other nucleotide sequences in the sample. V gene TRBV5-6 combines with J gene TRBJ2-5; 7 nucleotides agree with TRBD2. This CDR3 has 16 amino acids. Per germline, CDR1 SGHDT and CDR2 YYEEEE. The CDR3 nucleotides are TGTGCCAGCAGCTGGGGTACGGGAGGCAAACAAGAGACTCAGTACTTC. It yields the protein CASSWGTGGKQETQYF.

In this sample, this clone turned up a few times. The chain links TRBV10-3 to TRBJ2-7; D remains ambiguous. There are 13 residues in the CDR3. The germline gives CDR1 ENHRY, CDR2 SYGVKD. Trimming took 0 bases from V and 1 from J, leaving 4 bases between them. The CDR3 sequence: CAISESSSYEQYF. Written as DNA, the CDR3 is TGTGCCATCAGTGAGTCCAGTTCCTACGAGCAGTACTTC.

The chain recombines TRBV19 with TRBJ1-1; 9 nucleotides align to TRBD1. The CDR3 consists of 13 residues. The trim removed 7 bases at V and 4 bases at J, leaving 4 bases unmatched. The germline V gene has CDR1 LNHDA and CDR2 SQIVND (reference sequence). CDR3 residues: CASTDRGRTEAFF. For the CDR3, the DNA is TGTGCCAGTACGGACAGGGGTCGCACTGAAGCTTTCTTT. The variable domain in full, completed from reference TRBV19 and TRBJ1-1, reads DGGITQSPKYLFRKEGQNVTLSCEQNLNHDAMYWYRQDPGQGLRLIYYSQIVNDFQKGDIAEGYSVSREKKESFPLTVTSAQKNPTAFYLCASTDRGRTEAFFGQGTRLTVV.

The rearrangement links TRBV6-1 to TRBJ1-2; possibly TRBD1 for D (5 bases). The CDR3 is 14 residues long. V was trimmed by 5 bases and J by 4 bases, leaving 14 bases between them. The germline V gene encodes CDR1 MNHNS and CDR2 SASEGT. The CDR3 sequence is CASSTGPVSYGYTF. CDR3 bases: TGTGCCAGCAGTACAGGTCCGGTGTCCTATGGCTACACCTTC.

CDR3 protein: CASSYTAAAGGYGYTF. The CDR3 DNA reads TGTGCCAGTAGTTACACCGCCGCGGCCGGGGGGTATGGCTACACCTTC. The V gene is TRBV19, the J gene TRBJ1-2; tentative D call: TRBD1 (5 bases). The germline CDR1 and CDR2 sequences are LNHDA and SQIVND (reference sequence). The ends were cut back, 5 bases at V and 5 bases at J, with 21 bases in the middle. This CDR3 is built from 16 residues.

This rearrangement joins TRBV6-6 to TRBJ1-6; 9 bases fit TRBD1. With V trimmed by 4 bases and J by 14 bases, 3 bases remained unmatched. The V gene's germline CDR1 is MNHNY and CDR2 SVGAGI (reference sequence). This CDR3 is built from 12 residues. CDR3 residues: CASSWGTGTLHF. The CDR3 bases are TGTGCCAGCAGTTGGGGGACAGGGACCCTCCACTTT.

The chain couples TRBV7-2 to TRBJ1-2, with D perhaps matching TRBD1 (5 bases). Germline CDR1 and CDR2: SGHTA and FQGNSA. Trimming took off 1 base at V and 8 bases at J, with 8 bases between the two ends. The CDR3 has 12 amino acids. This CDR3 reads CASSLGGGGYTF. Here the CDR3 DNA reads TGTGCCAGCAGCTTAGGGGGGGGAGGCTACACCTTC.